This T cell receptor beta chain was recorded in a study of cytomegalovirus exposure and HLA in healthy donors. At the level of the study: Genotyping showed 81% of 350 to 400 donors falling in the Caucasian-associated ancestry cluster. Whole-study findings and limits: Because they were indistinguishable, some V segments, including TRBV6-2 and TRBV6-3, were excluded. About 87% or about 30% of the time was how often most TCR beta V segments were productive, according to an earlier analysis.

This clone was recorded only once. Its specificity is unknown. The CDR3 runs to 15 residues. With V trimmed by 4 bases and J by 4 bases, 6 bases remained unmatched. Germline lookup yields CDR1 MNHEY and CDR2 SVGAGI. Researchers ran the PCR with 60 Vbeta and 13 Jbeta primers. TCRdb's copy holds only in-frame clones and misses some; the assay was immunoSEQ multiplex PCR. Of 150,000 to 200,000 clones in the sample, over 65% are singletons; the top ten hold less than 3%. The V call is TRBV6-5, the J call TRBJ2-1; 8 positions agree with TRBD2. Specimen: PBMCs. The source is a woman between 40 and 55 years old in good health and CMV-seropositive. The CDR3 nucleotides are TGTGCCAGCAGTTCCCCCGGGACTAGATACAATGAGCAGTTCTTC. Encoded protein: CASSSPGTRYNEQFF.